A single sample gave rise to the 23 T cell receptor beta chains below, sequenced in a study of human T cells and chemical hapten exposure. TCRdb passed the RACE reads through MiXCR, listing each CDR3 protein once. The sample contains around 350,000 distinct CDR3 sequences, 5% to 6.5% of which appear only once. Time point reported: pre-sensitization, week 0. Treatment of the sample: therapeutic diphenylcyclopropenone sensitization with weekly scalp DPC. The sequences come from whole blood, collected in connection with sensitization to the hapten diphenylcyclopropenone (DPC). Receptors were obtained from a woman aged 18-30 years with alopecia areata. Some clones in this sample may be carry-over from other donors' samples.

This clonotype has only a few counts. V and J are TRBV12-3 or TRBV12-4 and TRBJ1-5; 9 bases match TRBD1. This CDR3 contains 15 residues. V lost 6 bases, J lost 7 bases, and 10 bases stayed unmatched. The CDR3 coding sequence is TGTGCCAGCAGAGAACAGGGGGCGACGCAACAGCCCCAGCATTTT. Its protein is CASREQGATQQPQHF.

This clonotype has a handful of counts. The chain links TRBV12-3 or TRBV12-4 to TRBJ2-1, with D maybe TRBD2 (5 bases). CDR3 size: 13 residues. With 5 bases removed from V and 4 bases from J, the gap between germline ends came to 9 bases. The DNA of the CDR3 is TGTGCCAGCAGTGTTGACTATTACAATGAGCAGTTCTTC. Translation gives CASSVDYYNEQFF.

This clonotype has only a few counts. The chain employs TRBV20-1 and TRBJ2-7; 7 bases map to TRBD1. The CDR3 has 14 residues. J lost 3 bases, V lost 4 bases, and 9 bases had no gene match. Germline V gives CDR1 DFQATT, CDR2 SNEGSKA (reference sequence). CDR3 coding DNA: TGCAGTGCTACCGAGACAGGGTCCAACTACGAGCAGTACTTC. It codes for CSATETGSNYEQYF.

This chain's CDR3 is CASSQDRSGFAEKLFF. In nucleotides, the CDR3 is TGCGCCAGCAGCCAAGATCGTTCGGGTTTTGCTGAAAAACTGTTTTTT. This sequence joins TRBV4-3 and TRBJ1-4; D unclear. This CDR3 is built from 16 residues. Looked up from germline, CDR1 is LGHNA and CDR2 is YSLEER. Trimming left V 0 bases short and J 7 bases short, with 15 bases between.

This clonotype occurred a few times. The chain employs TRBV7-2 and TRBJ2-3, with TRBD2 as a possible D gene (7 bases). Trimming stripped 2 bases from V and 3 bases from J, with 15 bases between. The CDR3 covers 16 residues. Germline V gene lookup returns CDR1 SGHTA and CDR2 FQGNSA. The CDR3 DNA is TGTGCCAGCAGCTTATTGAGGGGGGGAACGACAGATACGCAGTATTTT. This sequence encodes CASSLLRGGTTDTQYF. Based on the CDR3 plus reference TRBV7-2 and TRBJ2-3, the full variable domain is GAGVSQSPSNKVTEKGKDVELRCDPISGHTALYWYRQSLGQGLEFLIYFQGNSAPDKSGLPSDRFSAERTGGSVSTLTIQRTQQEDSAVYLCASSLLRGGTTDTQYFGPGTRLTVL.

This clonotype was counted many times. The V and J genes are TRBV5-1 and TRBJ2-2, with D perhaps matching TRBD1 or TRBD2 (7 bases each). Germline values: CDR1 SGHRS, CDR2 YFSETQ. This CDR3 spans 17 amino acids. The V end was cut by 6 bases, the J end by 0 bases, with 18 bases between. The CDR3 reads CASNLKSGTANTGELFF. The DNA of the CDR3 is TGCGCCAGCAACCTAAAAAGCGGGACAGCGAACACCGGGGAGCTGTTTTTT.

Only a few counts were recorded for this clonotype. The chain joins TRBV28 to TRBJ2-7, with TRBD2 matching over 7 bases. Germline V gene data show CDR1 as MDHEN and CDR2 as SYDVKM. The V segment lost 1 base and the J segment 2 bases; nucleotides outside the gene matches: 2. The length of the CDR3 is 14 residues. CDR3 sequence: CASSLSRGAYEQYF. The CDR3, as DNA: TGTGCCAGCAGTTTATCTCGGGGGGCCTACGAGCAGTACTTC. The complete variable domain, with remaining parts taken from reference TRBV28 and TRBJ2-7, reads DVKVTQSSRYLVKRTGEKVFLECVQDMDHENMFWYRQDPGLGLRLIYFSYDVKMKEKGDIPEGYSVSREKKERFSLILESASTNQTSMYLCASSLSRGAYEQYFGPGTRLTVT.

The chain carries TRBV7-8 and TRBJ1-2, with D unclear. Germline-derived CDR1 and CDR2 are SGHVS and FQNEAQ. The CDR3 length is 15 residues. The V end was cut by 2 bases, the J end by 6 bases, with 16 bases between. DNA for the CDR3: TGTGCCAGCAGCTTACGGTCCGAGTACAAGCATGGCTACACCTTC. It codes for CASSLRSEYKHGYTF.

This clonotype has a handful of counts. The V and J genes are TRBV19 and TRBJ1-6, with a weak D call TRBD1 (5 bases). Germline CDR1 and CDR2: LNHDA and SQIVND (reference sequence). Deletions cut 4 bases from V and 8 bases from J, with 15 bases between. The CDR3 length is 15 residues. The CDR3 region has the DNA TGTGCCAGTAGTACGCAGACAGCCCCTGATTCACCCCTCCACTTT. It translates to CASSTQTAPDSPLHF.

There are many counts of this clonotype. The chain employs TRBV6-2 or TRBV6-3 and TRBJ1-6, with a possible D match to TRBD1 (5 bases). The V gene's germline CDR1 is MNHEY and CDR2 SVGEGT. This CDR3 comprises 16 residues. With 4 bases removed from V and 5 bases from J, the gap between germline ends came to 15 bases. CDR3 in DNA: TGTGCCAGCAGTTCTCCTACAGGAGTGGATAATTCACCCCTCCACTTT. Residues: CASSSPTGVDNSPLHF.

This clonotype was seen a few times. This chain uses TRBV28 with TRBJ2-3; D is perhaps TRBD2 (6 bases). The CDR3 is 15 residues long. Germline V CDR1 and CDR2: MDHEN, SYDVKM. V dropped 4 bases and J dropped 4 bases, with 15 bases sitting between them. The CDR3 loop reads CASSSHLEGADTQYF. In nucleotides, the CDR3 is TGTGCCAGCAGTTCCCATTTGGAGGGAGCAGATACGCAGTATTTT.

This clonotype was picked up a small number of times. The chain couples TRBV28 to TRBJ1-4, with TRBD1 as a possible D gene (6 bases). The CDR3 totals 15 residues. CDR1 and CDR2 (germline): MDHEN, SYDVKM. Trimming removed 8 bases from V and 7 bases from J, with 20 bases in between. CDR3 coding DNA: TGTGCCAGCTGTGGGGTCCCGGGACAAAGTGAAAAACTGTTTTTT. It is translated as CASCGVPGQSEKLFF.

The V gene is TRBV14, the J gene TRBJ2-5; 8 bases are shared with TRBD2. J lost 4 bases, V lost 1 base, and 11 bases had no gene match. The germline V gene has CDR1 SGHDN and CDR2 FVKESK. There are 17 residues in the CDR3. The DNA for the CDR3 is TGTGCCAGCAGCCAAGGTTGGCTAGCGGGCGGAGGAGAGACCCAGTACTTC. Its translation: CASSQGWLAGGGETQYF.

This clonotype was seen at least ten times. The chain links TRBV4-1 to TRBJ1-4; TRBD1 might be the D (5 bases). The CDR3 spans 17 residues. CDR1 and CDR2 from the germline V gene are MGHRA and YSYEKL. Trimming removed 0 bases from V and 2 bases from J, with 13 bases in between. The CDR3 reads CASSQERGTATNEKLFF. The CDR3 coding sequence is TGCGCCAGCAGCCAAGAGCGGGGGACGGCGACTAATGAAAAACTGTTTTTT.

In its sample, this clonotype was seen many times. V gene TRBV29-1 combines with J gene TRBJ2-7; D uncertain. The CDR3 is 11 amino acids. Germline CDR1 reads SQVTM; CDR2 reads ANQGSEA. The chain's CDR3 is CSGSSSYEQYF. The CDR3 bases are TGCAGTGGCAGTAGCTCCTACGAGCAGTACTTC.

Only a few counts were recorded for this clonotype. The missing conserved phenylalanine or tryptophan at the end of this CDR3 makes a read error likely. CDR3: CASSQVVTPDTQYL. The CDR3 DNA sequence: TGTGCCAGCAGCCAAGTTGTGACGCCAGATACGCAGTATTTG. This chain connects TRBV3-1 to TRBJ2-3; D remains unclear. The CDR3 has 14 amino acids. Germline loops: CDR1 LGHDT, CDR2 YNNKEL (reference sequence). V was clipped by 1 base and J by 4 bases, with 9 bases between them.

The J gene is TRBJ2-3, the V gene TRBV7-9; D remains unclear. Trimming pared 1 base from V and 4 bases from J, leaving 15 bases between. Germline CDR1 SEHNR, CDR2 FQNEAQ (reference sequence). CDR3 size: 16 residues. The CDR3 region has the DNA TGTGCCAGCAGCTTAGTAACATTAATTGCCCCAGATACGCAGTATTTT. Encoded protein: CASSLVTLIAPDTQYF.

This clonotype was observed a handful of times. The genes are TRBV4-3 and TRBJ2-1, with D maybe TRBD1 (6 bases). Per the germline V gene, CDR1 is LGHNA and CDR2 is YSLEER. The CDR3 totals 17 residues. Trimming shortened V by 0 bases and J by 2 bases, and 14 bases separated the two germline ends. CDR3 in DNA: TGCGCCAGCAGCCAAGACGAAATAAAGGGGGCCTACAATGAGCAGTTCTTC. Protein: CASSQDEIKGAYNEQFF.

This clonotype was counted many times. The J gene is TRBJ1-2, the V gene TRBV7-8, with TRBD1 matching over 8 bases. V shed 1 base, J shed 2 bases, and the junction held 9 bases outside the gene matches. Germline CDR1 reads SGHVS; CDR2 reads FQNEAQ. This CDR3 spans 17 amino acids. This CDR3 is CASSLGMLGTGNYGYTF. CDR3 bases: TGTGCCAGCAGCTTAGGGATGTTGGGGACAGGAAACTATGGCTACACCTTC.

This clonotype was detected a few times. The CDR3: CASSEETVNTGELFF. In DNA form, the CDR3 reads TGTGCCAGCAGTGAAGAAACAGTAAACACCGGGGAGCTGTTTTTT. The V gene is TRBV2, the J gene TRBJ2-2; no clear D gene. Looked up from germline, CDR1 is SNHLY and CDR2 is FYNNEI. The V gene lost 1 base and the J gene lost 2 bases, with 8 bases spanning the gap. CDR3 length: 15 amino acids.

Many counts were recorded for this clonotype. CDR3 DNA: TGCACCAGCAGCCAAGATGGATTGAACAGGGGGAGATCTCCGCAGCATTTT. This translates into CTSSQDGLNRGRSPQHF. The J gene is TRBJ1-5, the V gene TRBV1; the D call of TRBD1 is as the table states it, not checked on the DNA. TRBV1 corresponds to a pseudogene. CDR3 length: 17 amino acids.

This clonotype came up many times. The V call is TRBV7-8, the J call TRBJ1-6; the D is unclear. V lost 5 bases to trimming and J lost 8 bases, with 10 bases between them. The CDR3 covers 13 residues. In germline, CDR1 is SGHVS, CDR2 FQNEAQ. CDR3 coding DNA: TGTGCCAGCAGCATCGGGGTGGATTCACCCCTCCACTTT. Encoded protein: CASSIGVDSPLHF.

This clonotype was recorded at least ten times. The CDR3 sequence: CASSARTVPYEQYF. The CDR3 DNA follows: TGTGCCAGCAGCGCCCGGACGGTTCCCTACGAGCAGTACTTC. The J gene is TRBJ2-7, the V gene TRBV9; unclear D gene. CDR1 SGDLS and CDR2 YYNGEE come from the germline V gene. The CDR3 runs 14 residues. V lost 3 bases, J lost 2 bases, and 12 bases lay in between.